The entry below gives a single TCR beta chain sequence along with its context. This clonotype was seen only once. The clone's antigen remains unknown. No clone much larger than this one lies a single base away; base qualities are absent. A single read is weak support. Including the terminal cysteine and phenylalanine, the CDR3 comprises 14 residues. The only DNA kept is the CDR3, 42 bases in frame from the first base. Relative to germline, V is missing 6 bases and J is missing 1 base, with 2 bases of the junction outside any gene match. Based on the germline V gene, the CDR1 and CDR2 sequences are MNHEY and SVGEGT. This sample is drawn from a study of type 1 regulatory T cells (dated by TCRdb to the early 2020s). A note on the overall study: The study characterized an in vitro protocol that generated a Tr1-enriched, alloantigen-specific CD4 T cell product named T-allo10. T-allo10 was being evaluated clinically in patients with hematological malignancies who were receiving allogeneic hematopoietic stem cell transplantation. Overall results and qualifications from the work: Compared with non-Tr1 cells, Tr1 cells had a narrower TCR repertoire, and the study took this difference to reflect clonal expansion driven by alloantigen.

Sequencer: Illumina MiSeq. TCRdb applied fastp at Q25 and MiXCR to the public reads, then kept only in-frame beta chains. Each record represents a unique CDR3 protein, reported with the most common genes and DNA among its rows. The sample data list 55,000 to 65,000 distinct CDR3 sequences, and 60% to 65% of these were observed just once. Approximately 2% of the sample rests with the top ten. This TCR was sampled from a human donor in good health. Sequenced input: cultured non-Tr1 T cells, either the whole culture or a sorted T cell fraction (not recorded which). According to the study, the label for this sample's cell subset or site signals: non-Tr1 population from the T-allo10 product. The chain links TRBV6-2 or TRBV6-3 with TRBJ2-3, and 9 bases in between align with TRBD1. For the CDR3, the sequence is CASRRTGGTDTQYF. The sequence in DNA is TGTGCCAGCAGACGGACAGGGGGCACAGATACGCAGTATTTT.